This section outlines one T cell receptor (beta chain) sequence together with its context. Germline values: CDR1 SGHTA, CDR2 FQGTGA. The CDR3 consists of 14 residues. V gave up 2 bases and J gave up 2 bases; unmatched junction bases: 2. Irradiated, violet-dye-labeled stimulators (about 200,000) were plated alongside about 200,000 CFSE-labeled responders. The data belong to a study of graft-versus-host responses after intestinal transplantation. In the study overall: The recipients all started with anti-thymocyte globulin induction and then took tacrolimus and steroids for around three years.

Notes on the study in general: Researchers found GvH clones in recipient marrow, and some showed up first in ileum or blood.

Here immunoSEQ multiplex PCR was the method, and the copy in TCRdb shows in-frame clones only, minus some. The data hold some 7,400 clones, with around 35% observed a single time. The receptor's source is a human patient who was an organ donor for intestinal transplantation. The V gene is TRBV7-3, the J gene TRBJ2-5, with 7 positions matching TRBD2. Sample: alloreactive CD8+ T cells from a mixed lymphocyte reaction culture, taken before transplantation. Subset noted: CFSE-low proliferating T cells sorted from roughly 6-day pre-transplant mixed lymphocyte reaction (GvH or HvG direction). The CDR3 DNA sequence: TGTGCCAGCAGCTTAGAGGGACTACAAGAGACCCAGTACTTC. Translating it yields CASSLEGLQETQYF. Full variable domain (remainder filled in from reference TRBV7-3 and TRBJ2-5): GAGVSQTPSNKVTEKGKYVELRCDPISGHTALYWYRQSLGQGPEFLIYFQGTGAADDSGLPNDRFFAVRPEGSVSTLKIQRTERGDSAVYLCASSLEGLQETQYFGPGTRLLVL.